What follows describes a single T cell receptor (beta chain). Germline CDR1 and CDR2: SNHLY and FYNNEI. Trimming left V 7 bases short and J 1 base short, with 14 bases between. CDR3 size: 14 residues. This specimen comes from a study of blood T cell repertoires in COVID-19. Method: immunoSEQ multiplex PCR; TCRdb's copy keeps in-frame clones and lacks some. The sample comprises some 180,000 clones, approximately 90% of which are singletons, and roughly 19% rests with the top ten. This clonotype was sampled from a middle-aged man with COVID-19, enrolled during active disease. Sequencing was performed on peripheral blood. V is TRBV2 and J is TRBJ2-7; weak D call: TRBD1 (6 bases). The CDR3 is CASNLRGGSYEQYF. The CDR3 coding sequence is TGTGCCAGCAATCTCAGGGGTGGATCCTACGAGCAGTACTTC.